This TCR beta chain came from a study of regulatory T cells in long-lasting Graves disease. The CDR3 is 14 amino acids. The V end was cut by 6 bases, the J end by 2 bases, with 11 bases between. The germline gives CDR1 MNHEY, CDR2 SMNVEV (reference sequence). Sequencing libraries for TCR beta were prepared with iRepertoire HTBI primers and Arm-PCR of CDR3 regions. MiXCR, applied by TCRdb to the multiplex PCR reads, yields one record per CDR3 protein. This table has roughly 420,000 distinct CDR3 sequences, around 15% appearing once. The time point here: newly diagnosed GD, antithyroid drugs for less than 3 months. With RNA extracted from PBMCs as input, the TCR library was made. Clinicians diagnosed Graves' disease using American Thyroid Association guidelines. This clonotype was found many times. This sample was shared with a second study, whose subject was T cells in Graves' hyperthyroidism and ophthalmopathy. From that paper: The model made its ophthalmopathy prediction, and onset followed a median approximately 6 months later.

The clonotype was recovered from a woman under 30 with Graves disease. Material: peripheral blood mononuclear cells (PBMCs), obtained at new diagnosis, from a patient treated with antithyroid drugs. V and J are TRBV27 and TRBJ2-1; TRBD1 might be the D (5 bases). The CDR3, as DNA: TGTGCCAGCAGCGACAGTCACGCCTACAATGAGCAGTTCTTC. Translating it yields CASSDSHAYNEQFF.